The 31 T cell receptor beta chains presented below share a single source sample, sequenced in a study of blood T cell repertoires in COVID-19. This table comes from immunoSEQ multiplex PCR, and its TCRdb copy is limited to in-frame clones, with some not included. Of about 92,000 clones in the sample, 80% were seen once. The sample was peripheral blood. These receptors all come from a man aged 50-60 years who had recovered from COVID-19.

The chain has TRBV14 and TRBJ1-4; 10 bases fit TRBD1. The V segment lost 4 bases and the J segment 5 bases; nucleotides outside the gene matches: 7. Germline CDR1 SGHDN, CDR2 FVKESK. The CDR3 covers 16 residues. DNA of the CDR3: TGTGCCAGCAGCCCTCAACGACAGGGGGCAAATGAAAAACTGTTTTTT. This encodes CASSPQRQGANEKLFF.

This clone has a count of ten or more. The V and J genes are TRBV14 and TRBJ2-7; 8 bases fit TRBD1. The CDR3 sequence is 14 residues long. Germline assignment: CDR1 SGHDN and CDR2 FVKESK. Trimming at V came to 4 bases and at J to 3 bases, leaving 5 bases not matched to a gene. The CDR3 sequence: CASSLGQGSYEQYF. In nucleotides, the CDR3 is TGTGCCAGCAGCCTCGGACAGGGTAGCTACGAGCAGTACTTC.

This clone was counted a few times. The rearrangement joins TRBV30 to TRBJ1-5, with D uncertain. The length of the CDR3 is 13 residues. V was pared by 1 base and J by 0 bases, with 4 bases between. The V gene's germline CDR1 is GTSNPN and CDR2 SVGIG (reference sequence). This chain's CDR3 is CAWSADSNQPQHF. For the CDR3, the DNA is TGTGCCTGGAGTGCAGATAGCAATCAGCCCCAGCATTTT.

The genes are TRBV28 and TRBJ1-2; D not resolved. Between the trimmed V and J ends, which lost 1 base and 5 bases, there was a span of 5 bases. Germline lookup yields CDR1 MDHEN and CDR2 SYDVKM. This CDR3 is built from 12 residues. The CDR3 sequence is CASSLSGYGYTF. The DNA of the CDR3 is TGTGCCAGCAGTTTATCGGGTTATGGCTACACCTTC.

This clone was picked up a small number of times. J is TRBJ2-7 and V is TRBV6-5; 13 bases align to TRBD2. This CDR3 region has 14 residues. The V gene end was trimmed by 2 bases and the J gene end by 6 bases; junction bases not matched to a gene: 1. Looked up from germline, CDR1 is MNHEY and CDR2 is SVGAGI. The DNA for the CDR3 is TGTGCCAGCAGTTACGGACTAGCGGGAGTCGAGCAGTACTTC. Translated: CASSYGLAGVEQYF.

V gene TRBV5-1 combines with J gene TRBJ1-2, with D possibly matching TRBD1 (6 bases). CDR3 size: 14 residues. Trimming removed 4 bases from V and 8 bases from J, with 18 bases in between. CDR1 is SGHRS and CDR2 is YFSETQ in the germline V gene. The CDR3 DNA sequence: TGCGCCAGCAGCGTCGATCAGGGGCAGGGCGGCTACACCTTC. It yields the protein CASSVDQGQGGYTF.

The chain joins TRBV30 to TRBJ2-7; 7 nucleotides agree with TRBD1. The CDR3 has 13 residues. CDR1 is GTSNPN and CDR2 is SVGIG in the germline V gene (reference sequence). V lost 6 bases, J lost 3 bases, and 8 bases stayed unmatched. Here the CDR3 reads CACPGTELYEQYF. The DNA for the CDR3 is TGTGCCTGTCCCGGGACAGAGCTCTACGAGCAGTACTTC. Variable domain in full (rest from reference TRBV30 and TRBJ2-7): SQTIHQWPATLVQPVGSPLSLECTVEGTSNPNLYWYRQAAGRGLQLLFYSVGIGQISSEVPQNLSASRPQDRQFILSSKKLLLSDSGFYLCACPGTELYEQYFGPGTRLTVT.

In DNA, the CDR3 is TGTGCCAGCAGCTTGGATGTGACTAGCGGCTACAATGAGCAGTTCTTC. This sequence encodes CASSLDVTSGYNEQFF. This chain uses TRBV5-6 with TRBJ2-1, with 9 nucleotides matching TRBD2. Germline CDR1 reads SGHDT; CDR2 reads YYEEEE. The V and J ends lost 0 bases and 3 bases, in that order; junction bases with no gene match: 4. The CDR3 runs to 16 residues.

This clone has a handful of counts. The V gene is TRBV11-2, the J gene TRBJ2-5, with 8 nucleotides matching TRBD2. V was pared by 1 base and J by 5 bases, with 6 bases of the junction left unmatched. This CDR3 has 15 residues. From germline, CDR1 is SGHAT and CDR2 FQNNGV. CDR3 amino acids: CASSLAGGALETQYF. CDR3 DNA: TGTGCCAGCAGCTTAGCGGGGGGGGCCTTGGAGACCCAGTACTTC. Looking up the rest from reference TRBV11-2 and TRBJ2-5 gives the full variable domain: EAGVAQSPRYKIIEKRQSVAFWCNPISGHATLYWYQQILGQGPKLLIQFQNNGVVDDSQLPKDRFSAERLKGVDSTLKIQPAKLEDSAVYLCASSLAGGALETQYFGPGTRLLVL.

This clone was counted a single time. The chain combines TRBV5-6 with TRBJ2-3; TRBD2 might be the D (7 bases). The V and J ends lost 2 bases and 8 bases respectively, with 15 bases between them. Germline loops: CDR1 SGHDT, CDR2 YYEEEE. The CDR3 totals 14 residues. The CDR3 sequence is CASSFGQGRATQYF. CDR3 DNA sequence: TGTGCCAGCAGCTTTGGGCAGGGGAGGGCTACGCAGTATTTT. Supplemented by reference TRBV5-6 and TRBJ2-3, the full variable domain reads DAGVTQSPTHLIKTRGQQVTLRCSPKSGHDTVSWYQQALGQGPQFIFQYYEEEERQRGNFPDRFSGHQFPNYSSELNVNALLLGDSALYLCASSFGQGRATQYFGPGTRLTVL.

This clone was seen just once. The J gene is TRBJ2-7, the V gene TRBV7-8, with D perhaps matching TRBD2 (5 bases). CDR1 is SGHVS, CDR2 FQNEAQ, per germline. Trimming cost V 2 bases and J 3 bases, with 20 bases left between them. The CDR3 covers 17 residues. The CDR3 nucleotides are TGTGCCAGCAGCTTATTTACGGCAGGACTGATGAGCTACGAGCAGTACTTC. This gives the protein CASSLFTAGLMSYEQYF. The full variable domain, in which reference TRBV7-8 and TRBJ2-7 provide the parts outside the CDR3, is GAGVSQSPRYKVAKRGQDVALRCDPISGHVSLFWYQQALGQGPEFLTYFQNEAQLDKSGLPSDRFFAERPEGSVSTLKIQRTQQEDSAVYLCASSLFTAGLMSYEQYFGPGTRLTVT.

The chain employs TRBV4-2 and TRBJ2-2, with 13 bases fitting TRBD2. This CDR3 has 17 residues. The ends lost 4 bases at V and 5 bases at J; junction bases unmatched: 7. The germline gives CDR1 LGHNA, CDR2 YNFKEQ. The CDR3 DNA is TGTGCCAGCAGCCCTACTAGCGGGAGGGCCCCGACCGGGGAGCTGTTTTTT. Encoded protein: CASSPTSGRAPTGELFF.

In DNA form, the CDR3 reads TGTGCCAGCAGCTTTTACGACAGGGGATCCGGAGAAAAACTGTTTTTT. It yields the protein CASSFYDRGSGEKLFF. The chain couples TRBV5-4 to TRBJ1-4; TRBD1 matches 8 bases. The CDR3 loop spans 16 amino acids. Germline assignment: CDR1 SGHNT and CDR2 YYREEE (reference sequence). With V trimmed by 2 bases and J by 8 bases, 11 bases remained unmatched. Full variable domain (missing parts from reference TRBV5-4 and TRBJ1-4): ETGVTQSPTHLIKTRGQQVTLRCSSQSGHNTVSWYQQALGQGPQFIFQYYREEENGRGNFPPRFSGLQFPNYSSELNVNALELDDSALYLCASSFYDRGSGEKLFFGSGTQLSVL.

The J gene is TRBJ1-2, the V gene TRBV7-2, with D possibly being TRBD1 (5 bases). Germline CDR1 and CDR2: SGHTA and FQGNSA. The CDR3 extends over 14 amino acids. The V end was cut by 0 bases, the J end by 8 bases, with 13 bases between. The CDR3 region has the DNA TGTGCCAGCAGCTTAGCGAGGGAGGGGAGCGGCTACACCTTC. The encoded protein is CASSLAREGSGYTF.

CDR3 bases: TGTGCCAGCAGCGGAGACGATAATTCACCCCTCCACTTT. It yields the protein CASSGDDNSPLHF. The J gene is TRBJ1-6, the V gene TRBV12-3 or TRBV12-4; D unclear. Trimming pared 6 bases from V and 5 bases from J, leaving 8 bases between. This CDR3 is built from 13 residues.

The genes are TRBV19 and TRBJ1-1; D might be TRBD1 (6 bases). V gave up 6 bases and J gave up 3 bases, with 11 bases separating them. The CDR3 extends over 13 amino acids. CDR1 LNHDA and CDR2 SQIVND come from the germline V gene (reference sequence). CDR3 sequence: CASSLQGYTEAFF. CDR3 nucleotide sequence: TGTGCCAGTAGCCTTCAGGGGTACACTGAAGCTTTCTTT.

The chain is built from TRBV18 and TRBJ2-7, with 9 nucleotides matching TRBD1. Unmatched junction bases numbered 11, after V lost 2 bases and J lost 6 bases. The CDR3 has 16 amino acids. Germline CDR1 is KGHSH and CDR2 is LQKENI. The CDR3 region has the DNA TGTGCCAGCTCACCAAATATCGGGACAGGGTTGGCCGAGCAGTACTTC. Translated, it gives CASSPNIGTGLAEQYF. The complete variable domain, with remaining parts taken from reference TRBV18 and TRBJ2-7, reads NAGVMQNPRHLVRRRGQEARLRCSPMKGHSHVYWYRQLPEEGLKFMVYLQKENIIDESGMPKERFSAEFPKEGPSILRIQQVVRGDSAAYFCASSPNIGTGLAEQYFGPGTRLTVT.

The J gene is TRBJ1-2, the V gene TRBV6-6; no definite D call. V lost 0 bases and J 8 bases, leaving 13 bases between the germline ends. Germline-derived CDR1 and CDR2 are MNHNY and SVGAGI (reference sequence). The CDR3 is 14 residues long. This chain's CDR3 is CASSYSLEGGGYTF. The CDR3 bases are TGTGCCAGCAGTTACTCGTTGGAGGGCGGCGGCTACACCTTC.

This chain's CDR3 is CASSQALGTAYEQYF. The CDR3 DNA reads TGTGCCAGCAGCCAAGCTCTCGGGACAGCCTACGAGCAGTACTTC. The chain has TRBV4-2 and TRBJ2-7; 7 bases agree with TRBD1. CDR1 and CDR2 (germline): LGHNA, YNFKEQ. Germline trimming cut 1 base from V and 2 bases from J; bases unmatched to any gene: 5. CDR3 size: 15 residues.

The CDR3 loop is CASSEYYRGELFF. The CDR3 region has the DNA TGTGCCAGCAGCGAATATTACCGGGGAGAGCTGTTTTTT. The V call is TRBV14, the J call TRBJ2-2, with D maybe TRBD2 (5 bases). CDR3 length: 13 amino acids. The ends were cut back, 5 bases at V and 11 bases at J, with 15 bases in the middle. The germline V gene has CDR1 SGHDN and CDR2 FVKESK.

The CDR3 region has the DNA TGCGCCAGCAGCTTGGCGTGGCTTGGTTCGCCCCTCCACTTT. It encodes CASSLAWLGSPLHF. The V call is TRBV5-1, the J call TRBJ1-6; D is unclear. The CDR3 has 14 residues. Between the trimmed V and J ends, which lost 0 bases and 13 bases, there was a span of 14 bases. CDR1 is SGHRS, CDR2 YFSETQ, per germline.

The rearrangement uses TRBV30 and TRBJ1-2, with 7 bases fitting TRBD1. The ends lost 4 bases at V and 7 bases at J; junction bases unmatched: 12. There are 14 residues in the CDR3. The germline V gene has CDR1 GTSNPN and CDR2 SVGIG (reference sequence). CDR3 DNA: TGTGCCTGGACCCGCCCGACAGGGAGAAGTGGCTACACCTTC. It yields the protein CAWTRPTGRSGYTF. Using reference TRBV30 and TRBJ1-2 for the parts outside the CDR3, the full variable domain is SQTIHQWPATLVQPVGSPLSLECTVEGTSNPNLYWYRQAAGRGLQLLFYSVGIGQISSEVPQNLSASRPQDRQFILSSKKLLLSDSGFYLCAWTRPTGRSGYTFGSGTRLTVV.

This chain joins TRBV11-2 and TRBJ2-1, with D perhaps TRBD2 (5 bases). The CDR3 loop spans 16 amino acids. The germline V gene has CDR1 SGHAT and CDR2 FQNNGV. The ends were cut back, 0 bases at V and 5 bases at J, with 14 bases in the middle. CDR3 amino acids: CASSLDVGVKHNEQFF. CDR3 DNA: TGTGCCAGCAGCTTAGATGTGGGAGTCAAGCACAATGAGCAGTTCTTC.

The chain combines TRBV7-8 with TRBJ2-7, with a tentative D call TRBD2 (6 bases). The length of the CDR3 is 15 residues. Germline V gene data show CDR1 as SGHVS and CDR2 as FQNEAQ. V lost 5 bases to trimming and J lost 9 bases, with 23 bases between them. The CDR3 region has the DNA TGTGCCAGCAGCCGTACCGGGACTGACGCCGGCGGGCAGTACTTC. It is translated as CASSRTGTDAGGQYF.

This CDR3 is CASRESRDRVRTEAFF. DNA of the CDR3: TGTGCCAGCAGAGAGTCCCGGGACAGGGTTCGGACTGAAGCTTTCTTT. The chain carries TRBV2 and TRBJ1-1, with TRBD1 identical over 9 bases. The ends lost 6 bases at V and 5 bases at J; junction bases unmatched: 13. The CDR3 runs to 16 residues. The germline CDR1 and CDR2 sequences are SNHLY and FYNNEI. The full variable domain, with the rest looked up from reference TRBV2 and TRBJ1-1, is EPEVTQTPSHQVTQMGQEVILRCVPISNHLYFYWYRQILGQKVEFLVSFYNNEISEKSEIFDDQFSVERPDGSNFTLKIRSTKLEDSAMYFCASRESRDRVRTEAFFGQGTRLTVV.

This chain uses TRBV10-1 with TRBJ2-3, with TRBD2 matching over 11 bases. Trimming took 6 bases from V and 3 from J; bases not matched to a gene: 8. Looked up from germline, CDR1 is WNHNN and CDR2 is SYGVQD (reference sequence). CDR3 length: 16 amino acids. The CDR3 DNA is TGCGCCAGCAGCGCACTAGCGGGGGAAGGAACAGATACGCAGTATTTT. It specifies CASSALAGEGTDTQYF.

This CDR3 reads CARGPAAGSNQPQHF. Written as DNA, the CDR3 is TGTGCCAGAGGTCCCGCGGCGGGGAGCAATCAGCCCCAGCATTTT. The chain recombines TRBV12-1 with TRBJ1-5. TRBV12-1 is a pseudogene segment. This CDR3 spans 15 amino acids.

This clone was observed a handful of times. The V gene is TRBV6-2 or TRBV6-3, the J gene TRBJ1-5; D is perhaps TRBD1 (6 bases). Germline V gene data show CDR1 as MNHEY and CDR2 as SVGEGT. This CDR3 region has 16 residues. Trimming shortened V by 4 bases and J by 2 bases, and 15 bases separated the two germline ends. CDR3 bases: TGTGCCAGCAGTTTCCCGACAGGTGGAGGCAATCAGCCCCAGCATTTT. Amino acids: CASSFPTGGGNQPQHF.

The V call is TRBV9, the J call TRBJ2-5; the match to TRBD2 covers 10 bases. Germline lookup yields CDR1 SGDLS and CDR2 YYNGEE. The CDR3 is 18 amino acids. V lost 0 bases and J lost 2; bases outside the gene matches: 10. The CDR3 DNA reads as TGTGCCAGCAGCGTAGCTACTGGGCTAGCGGGGGTGCAAGAGACCCAGTACTTC. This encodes CASSVATGLAGVQETQYF.

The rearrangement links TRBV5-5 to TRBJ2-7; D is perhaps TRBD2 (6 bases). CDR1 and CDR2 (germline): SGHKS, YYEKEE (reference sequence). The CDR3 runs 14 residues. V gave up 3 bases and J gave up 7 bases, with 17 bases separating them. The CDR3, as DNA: TGTGCCAGCAGCTCTGGGACTCCCGCCAGAGAGCAGTACTTC. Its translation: CASSSGTPAREQYF. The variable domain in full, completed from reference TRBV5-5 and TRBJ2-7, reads DAGVTQSPTHLIKTRGQQVTLRCSPISGHKSVSWYQQVLGQGPQFIFQYYEKEERGRGNFPDRFSARQFPNYSSELNVNALLLGDSALYLCASSSGTPAREQYFGPGTRLTVT.

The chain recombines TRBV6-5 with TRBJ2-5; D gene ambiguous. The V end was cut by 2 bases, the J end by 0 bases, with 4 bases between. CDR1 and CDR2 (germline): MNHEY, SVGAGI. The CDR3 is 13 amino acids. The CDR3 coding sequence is TGTGCCAGCAGTTACACAGACCAAGAGACCCAGTACTTC. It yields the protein CASSYTDQETQYF.